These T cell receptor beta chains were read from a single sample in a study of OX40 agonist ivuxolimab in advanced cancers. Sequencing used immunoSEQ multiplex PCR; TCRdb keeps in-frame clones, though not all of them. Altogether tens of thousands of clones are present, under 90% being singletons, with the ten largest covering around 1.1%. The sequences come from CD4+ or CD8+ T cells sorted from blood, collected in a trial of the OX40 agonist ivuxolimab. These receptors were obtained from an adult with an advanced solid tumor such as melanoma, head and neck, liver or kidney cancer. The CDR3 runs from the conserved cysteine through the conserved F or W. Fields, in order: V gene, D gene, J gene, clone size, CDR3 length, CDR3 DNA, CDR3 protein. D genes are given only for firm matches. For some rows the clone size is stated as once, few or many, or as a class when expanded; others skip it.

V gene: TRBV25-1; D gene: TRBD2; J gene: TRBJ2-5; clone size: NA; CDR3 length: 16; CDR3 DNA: TGTGCCAGCAGTGAACAGCTGGCTAGCGGGGAAGAGACCCAGTACTTC; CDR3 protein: CASSEQLASGEETQYF
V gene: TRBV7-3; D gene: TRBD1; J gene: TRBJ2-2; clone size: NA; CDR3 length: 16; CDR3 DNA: TGTGCCAGCAGCTCCAAAGAGGGGGCCTACACCGGGGAGCTGTTTTTT; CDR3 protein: CASSSKEGAYTGELFF
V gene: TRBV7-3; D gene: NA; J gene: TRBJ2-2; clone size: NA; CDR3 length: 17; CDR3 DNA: TGTGCCAGCAGCTTAATGCCCTTTTGGGTTGGCACCGGGGAGCTGTTTTTT; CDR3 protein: CASSLMPFWVGTGELFF
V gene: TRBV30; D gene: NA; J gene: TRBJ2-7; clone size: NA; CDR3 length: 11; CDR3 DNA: TGTGCCTGGAGTGGGGGCTACGAGCAGTACTTC; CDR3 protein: CAWSGGYEQYF
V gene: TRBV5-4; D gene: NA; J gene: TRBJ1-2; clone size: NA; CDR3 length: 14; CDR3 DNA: TGTGCCAGCAGCTGGCAGGGTCAAAACTATGGCTACACCTTC; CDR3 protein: CASSWQGQNYGYTF
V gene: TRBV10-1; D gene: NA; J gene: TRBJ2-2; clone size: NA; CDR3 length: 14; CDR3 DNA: TGCGCCAGCAGTGAGGTCCTGCTTACCGGGGAGCTGTTTTTT; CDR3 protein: CASSEVLLTGELFF
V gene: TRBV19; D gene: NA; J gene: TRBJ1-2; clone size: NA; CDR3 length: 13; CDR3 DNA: TGTGCCAGTAGTGCGGGACTAAACTATGGCTACACCTTC; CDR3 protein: CASSAGLNYGYTF
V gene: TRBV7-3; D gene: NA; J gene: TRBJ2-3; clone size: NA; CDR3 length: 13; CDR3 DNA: TGTGCCAGCAGCTTAGGTCCGAGGGATACGCAGTATTTT; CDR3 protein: CASSLGPRDTQYF
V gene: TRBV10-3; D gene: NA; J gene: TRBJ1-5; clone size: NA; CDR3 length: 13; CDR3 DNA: TGTGCCATCAGTGGGAATAGCAATCAGCCCCAGCATTTT; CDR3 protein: CAISGNSNQPQHF
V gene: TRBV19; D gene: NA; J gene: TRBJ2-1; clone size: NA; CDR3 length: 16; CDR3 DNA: TGTGCCAGTAGTATAGAATTGGGGCAGGGGTTGAGTGAGCAGTTCTTC; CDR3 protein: CASSIELGQGLSEQFF
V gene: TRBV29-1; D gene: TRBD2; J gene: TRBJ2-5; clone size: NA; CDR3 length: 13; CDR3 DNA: TGCATGGGGACTAGCGAGGCCCAAGAGACCCAGTACTTC; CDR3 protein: CMGTSEAQETQYF
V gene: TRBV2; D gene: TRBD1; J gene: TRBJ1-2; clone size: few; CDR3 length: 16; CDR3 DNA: TGTGCCAGCAGTTTCGACAGGGGTTTAGGGAACTATGGCTACACCTTC; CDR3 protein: CASSFDRGLGNYGYTF
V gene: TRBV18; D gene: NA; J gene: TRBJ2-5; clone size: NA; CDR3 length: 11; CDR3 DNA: TGTGCCAGCCAAGGGGAAGAGACCCAGTACTTC; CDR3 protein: CASQGEETQYF
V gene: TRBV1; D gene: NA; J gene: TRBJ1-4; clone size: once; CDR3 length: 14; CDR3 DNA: TGCACCAGCAGCCAAGTGGAAAGGGACGAAAAACTGTTTTTT; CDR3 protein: CTSSQVERDEKLFF
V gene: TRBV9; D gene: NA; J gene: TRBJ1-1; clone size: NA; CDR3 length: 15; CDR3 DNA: TGTGCCAGCAGCGTAGACACCGGGGGGACCACTGAAGCTTTCTTT; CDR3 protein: CASSVDTGGTTEAFF
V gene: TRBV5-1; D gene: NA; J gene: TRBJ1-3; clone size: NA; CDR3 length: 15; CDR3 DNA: TGCGCCAGCAGCTTGGGTGGCATCTCTGGAAACACCATATATTTT; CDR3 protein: CASSLGGISGNTIYF
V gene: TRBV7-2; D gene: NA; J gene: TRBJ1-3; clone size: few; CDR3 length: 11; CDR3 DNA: TGTGCCAGCAGTTCAGGAGACACCATATATTTT; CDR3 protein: CASSSGDTIYF
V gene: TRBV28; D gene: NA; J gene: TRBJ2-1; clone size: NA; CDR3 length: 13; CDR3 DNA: TGTGCCAGCAGTGCGAGACTCTACAATGAGCAGTTCTTC; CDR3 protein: CASSARLYNEQFF
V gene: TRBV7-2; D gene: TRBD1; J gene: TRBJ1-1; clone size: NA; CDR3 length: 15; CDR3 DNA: TGTGCCAGCAGGACCGACAGGGCCGTTAACACTGAAGCTTTCTTT; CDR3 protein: CASRTDRAVNTEAFF
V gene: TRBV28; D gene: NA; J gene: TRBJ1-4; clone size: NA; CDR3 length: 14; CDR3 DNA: TGTGCCAGCCGTAGGAGAGGGGGTAATGAAAAACTGTTTTTT; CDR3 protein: CASRRRGGNEKLFF
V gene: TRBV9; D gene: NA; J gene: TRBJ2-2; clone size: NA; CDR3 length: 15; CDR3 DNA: TGTGCCAGCAGCGTAGAGCTAGTGAACACCGGGGAGCTGTTTTTT; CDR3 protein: CASSVELVNTGELFF
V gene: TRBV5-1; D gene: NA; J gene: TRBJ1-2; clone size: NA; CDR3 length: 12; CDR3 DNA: TGTGCCAGCAGCCAACAGTCCTATGGCTACACCTTC; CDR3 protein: CASSQQSYGYTF
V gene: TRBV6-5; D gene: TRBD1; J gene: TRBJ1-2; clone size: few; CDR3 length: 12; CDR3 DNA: TGTGCCAGCTTCAGGGGGAGCTATGGCTACACCTTC; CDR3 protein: CASFRGSYGYTF
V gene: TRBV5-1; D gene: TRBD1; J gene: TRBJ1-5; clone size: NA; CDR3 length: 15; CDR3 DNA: TGCGCCAGCAGAACCGGGACAGGACTCAATCAGCCCCAGCATTTT; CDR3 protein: CASRTGTGLNQPQHF
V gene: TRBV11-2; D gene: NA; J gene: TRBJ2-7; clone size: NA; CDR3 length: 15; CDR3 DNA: TGTGCCAGCAGCTTAGTCCCCACGTGGGGTTCCGAGCAGTACTTC; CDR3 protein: CASSLVPTWGSEQYF
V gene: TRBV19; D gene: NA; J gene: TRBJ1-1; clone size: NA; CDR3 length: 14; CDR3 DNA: TGTGCCAGTAGTAGTTTAGGGGCCTACACTGAAGCTTTCTTT; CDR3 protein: CASSSLGAYTEAFF
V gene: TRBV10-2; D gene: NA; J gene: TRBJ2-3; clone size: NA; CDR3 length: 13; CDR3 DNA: TGCGCCAGCAGTGAGTCAAAAGGGTATACGCAGTATTTT; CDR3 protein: CASSESKGYTQYF
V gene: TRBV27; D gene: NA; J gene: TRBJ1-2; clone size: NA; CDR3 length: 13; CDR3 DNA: TGTGCCAGCAGCAGTGACAAGATCTATGGCTACACCTTC; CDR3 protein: CASSSDKIYGYTF